This is a list of T cell receptor beta chains from one sample in a study of blood T cell repertoires in COVID-19. Method: immunoSEQ multiplex PCR; TCRdb's copy keeps in-frame clones and lacks some. The sample holds under 300,000 clones, roughly 87% seen once. Source material: PBMCs or T cells enriched from blood (not recorded which). The receptors here all came from a woman between 25 and 40 years old with acute COVID-19. Both conserved end residues are part of each CDR3.

j_gene	v_gene	CDR3aa
TRBJ1-5	TRBV9	CASSASGLGQPQHF
TRBJ1-2	TRBV7-9	CASSLSGRTGGRDNYGYTF
TRBJ2-2	TRBV7-2	CASSLGQSTNTGELFF
TRBJ1-2	TRBV6-1	CASSEPGQGAGYGYTF
TRBJ1-4	TRBV30	CAWSVRDRGRGKLFF
TRBJ1-2	TRBV28	CASTTGWGYGYTF
TRBJ1-1	TRBV24-1	CASQPGQGNTEAFF
TRBJ2-5	TRBV7-9	CASSPQGAGVETQYF
TRBJ1-5	TRBV10-3	CAISEDRGVYSNQPQHF
TRBJ2-1	TRBV20-1	CSADPWEEQFF
TRBJ2-6	TRBV28	CASSPPHVFTGAGANVLTF
TRBJ1-1	TRBV11-3	CASSLVSQNTEAFF
TRBJ2-2	TRBV2	CASSDNRDGELFF
TRBJ2-3	TRBV3-1/TRBV3-2	CASSRTGGTDTQYF
TRBJ2-3	TRBV7-2	CASSPDRGWADTQYF